The 13 T cell receptor beta chains presented below share a single source sample, sequenced in a study of chemoradiotherapy in HPV16-positive cancers. Assay: immunoSEQ multiplex PCR; the TCRdb copy retains only in-frame clones and omits some. The table records 1,500 to 2,000 clones, about 80% of them present only once. The source was tumor tissue, collected from a patient who underwent chemoradiotherapy. These receptors were taken from a human donor with HPV-associated anogenital cancer.

The rearrangement uses TRBV6-6 and TRBJ2-1; D not certain. Germline assignment: CDR1 MNHNY and CDR2 SVGAGI (reference sequence). The CDR3 extends over 11 amino acids. V was cut by 6 bases and J by 7 bases, with 7 bases left in between. The DNA of the CDR3 is TGTGCCAGCAGAGAAGGGAATGAGCAGTTCTTC. Its protein product is CASREGNEQFF.

The chain has TRBV6-5 and TRBJ2-7; D possibly corresponds to TRBD2 (5 bases). V was shortened by 0 bases and J by 5 bases, with 11 bases between the two germline ends. Germline V CDR1 and CDR2: MNHEY, SVGAGI. CDR3 length: 14 residues. For the CDR3, the DNA is TGTGCCAGCAGTTACTCCGGGGAAATCCACGAGCAGTACTTC. Its protein product is CASSYSGEIHEQYF.

V usage is TRBV5-6 and J usage is TRBJ2-1; 11 positions match TRBD2. The V gene end was trimmed by 4 bases and the J gene end by 5 bases; junction bases not matched to a gene: 8. The germline V gene encodes CDR1 SGHDT and CDR2 YYEEEE. The CDR3 sequence is 16 residues long. The CDR3 is CASSNSPGLADNEQFF. CDR3 in DNA: TGTGCCAGCAGCAATAGCCCGGGACTAGCGGACAATGAGCAGTTCTTC.

This clone was recorded once. V is TRBV2 and J is TRBJ2-4; D is possibly TRBD2 (6 bases). The CDR3 is 17 residues long. V gave up 5 bases and J gave up 1 base, with 18 bases separating them. Germline assignment: CDR1 SNHLY and CDR2 FYNNEI. Written as DNA, the CDR3 is TGTGCCAGCAGTAACGGGACTCCCAAAGGGGCCAAAAACATTCAGTACTTC. Translating it yields CASSNGTPKGAKNIQYF.

The genes are TRBV27 and TRBJ2-2, with D perhaps matching TRBD1 (6 bases). The germline CDR1 and CDR2 sequences are MNHEY and SMNVEV (reference sequence). Trimming stripped 3 bases from V and 1 base from J, with 9 bases between. The CDR3 extends over 15 amino acids. The DNA of the CDR3 is TGTGCCAGCAGTTTTAAGGGGGAGAACACCGGGGAGCTGTTTTTT. The encoded protein is CASSFKGENTGELFF.

The chain combines TRBV30 with TRBJ2-7; D is unclear. V lost 2 bases and J 5 bases, leaving 10 bases between the germline ends. The CDR3 runs 12 residues. Looked up from germline, CDR1 is GTSNPN and CDR2 is SVGIG (reference sequence). Here the CDR3 reads CAWSPMGNEQYF. The CDR3 DNA sequence: TGTGCCTGGAGTCCCATGGGAAACGAGCAGTACTTC.

Only a few counts were recorded for this clone. This chain links TRBV7-8 with TRBJ2-3, with 14 bases aligning to TRBD2. V was pared by 5 bases and J by 0 bases, with 13 bases of the junction left unmatched. Per the germline V gene, CDR1 is SGHVS and CDR2 is FQNEAQ. CDR3 size: 20 residues. CDR3 region: CASSATPPGLAGVSTDTQYF. CDR3 sequence (DNA): TGTGCCAGCAGCGCCACCCCTCCGGGACTAGCGGGAGTAAGCACAGATACGCAGTATTTT.

The chain couples TRBV19 to TRBJ2-1; perhaps TRBD2 as D (5 bases). This CDR3 has 15 residues. Trimming stripped 5 bases from V and 2 bases from J, with 13 bases between. Germline V CDR1 and CDR2: LNHDA, SQIVND (reference sequence). In DNA form, the CDR3 reads TGTGCCAGTAGTGTGATAGCAGCGGCCTACAATGAGCAGTTCTTC. Its protein is CASSVIAAAYNEQFF.

This clone was picked up a small number of times. The V gene is TRBV2, the J gene TRBJ1-6; 7 positions agree with TRBD1. This CDR3 has 16 residues. V was clipped by 4 bases and J by 9 bases; unmatched bases: 12. Looked up from germline, CDR1 is SNHLY and CDR2 is FYNNEI. The CDR3 DNA reads as TGTGCCAGCAGTGCGCCTCGACAGGGTACGAGTTCACCCCTCCACTTT. Encoded protein: CASSAPRQGTSSPLHF.

The CDR3 protein is CASSLDIKRGSGANVLTF. CDR3 DNA sequence: TGTGCCAGCAGCTTAGATATCAAACGGGGATCTGGGGCCAACGTCCTGACTTTC. V is TRBV7-2 and J is TRBJ2-6, with D perhaps TRBD2 (5 bases). Per germline, CDR1 SGHTA and CDR2 FQGNSA. The CDR3 spans 18 residues. V gave up 1 base and J gave up 1 base, with 14 bases separating them.

The chain couples TRBV12-5 to TRBJ1-1; a weak D match, TRBD1 (5 bases). CDR1 LGHNT and CDR2 FRNRAP come from the germline V gene. The CDR3 is 17 amino acids. Deletions cut 2 bases from V and 1 base from J, with 17 bases between. CDR3 bases: TGTGCTAGTGGTTTGAAACGGGACCGGCCAGGGAACACTGAAGCTTTCTTT. Translation gives CASGLKRDRPGNTEAFF. The entire variable domain, with the rest obtained from reference TRBV12-5 and TRBJ1-1, is as follows: DARVTQTPRHKVTEMGQEVTMRCQPILGHNTVFWYRQTMMQGLELLAYFRNRAPLDDSGMPKDRFSAEMPDATLATLKIQPSEPRDSAVYFCASGLKRDRPGNTEAFFGQGTRLTVV.

The chain links TRBV28 to TRBJ2-6; D is perhaps TRBD1 or TRBD2 (5 bases each). From germline, CDR1 is MDHEN and CDR2 SYDVKM. The CDR3 covers 15 residues. V was shortened by 8 bases and J by 1 base, with 12 bases between the two germline ends. The CDR3 coding sequence is TGTGCCAGCTACCCGGGGCGGTCTGGGGCCAACGTCCTGACTTTC. This gives the protein CASYPGRSGANVLTF. The variable domain in full, with the rest retrieved from reference TRBV28 and TRBJ2-6, is DVKVTQSSRYLVKRTGEKVFLECVQDMDHENMFWYRQDPGLGLRLIYFSYDVKMKEKGDIPEGYSVSREKKERFSLILESASTNQTSMYLCASYPGRSGANVLTFGAGSRLTVL.

This rearrangement joins TRBV7-2 to TRBJ2-3, with TRBD2 matching 8 bases. The germline V gene encodes CDR1 SGHTA and CDR2 FQGNSA. The CDR3 has 15 residues. V lost 2 bases to trimming and J lost 2 bases; unmatched junction nucleotides: 3. The CDR3 here is CASSLRTSHTDTQYF. The CDR3 nucleotides read TGTGCCAGCAGCTTAAGGACTAGCCACACAGATACGCAGTATTTT.